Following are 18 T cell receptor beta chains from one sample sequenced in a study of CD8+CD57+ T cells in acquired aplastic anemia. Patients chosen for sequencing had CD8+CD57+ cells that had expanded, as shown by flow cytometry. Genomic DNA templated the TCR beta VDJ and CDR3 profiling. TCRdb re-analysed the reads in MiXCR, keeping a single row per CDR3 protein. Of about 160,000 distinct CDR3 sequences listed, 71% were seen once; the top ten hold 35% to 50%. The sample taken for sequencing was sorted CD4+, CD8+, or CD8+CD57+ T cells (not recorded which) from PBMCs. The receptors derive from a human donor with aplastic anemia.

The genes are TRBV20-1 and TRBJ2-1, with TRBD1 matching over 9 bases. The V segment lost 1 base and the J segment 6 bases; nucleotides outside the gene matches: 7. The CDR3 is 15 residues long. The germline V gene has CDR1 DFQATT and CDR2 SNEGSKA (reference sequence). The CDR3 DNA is TGCAGTGCTAGAGCGGGGACAGGGCTGAGCAATGAGCAGTTCTTC. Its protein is CSARAGTGLSNEQFF.

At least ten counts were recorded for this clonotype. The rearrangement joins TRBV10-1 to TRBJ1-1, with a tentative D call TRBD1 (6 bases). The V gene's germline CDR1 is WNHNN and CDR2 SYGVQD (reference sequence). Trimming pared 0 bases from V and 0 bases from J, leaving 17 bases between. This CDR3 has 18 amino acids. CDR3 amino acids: CASSESGATGSMNTEAFF. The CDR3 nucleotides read TGCGCCAGCAGTGAGTCGGGGGCCACTGGGTCCATGAACACTGAAGCTTTCTTT.

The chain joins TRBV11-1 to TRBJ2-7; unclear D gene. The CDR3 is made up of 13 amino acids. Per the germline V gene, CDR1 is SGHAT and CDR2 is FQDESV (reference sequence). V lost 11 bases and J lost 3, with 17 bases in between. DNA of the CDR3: TGTGCCCGAGACACAATACCGAGCTACGAGCAGTACGTC. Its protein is CARDTIPSYEQYV.

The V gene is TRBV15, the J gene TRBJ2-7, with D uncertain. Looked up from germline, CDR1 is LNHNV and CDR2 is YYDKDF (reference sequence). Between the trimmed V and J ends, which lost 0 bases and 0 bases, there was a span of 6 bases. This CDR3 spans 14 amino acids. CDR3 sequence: CATSRERLSYEQYF. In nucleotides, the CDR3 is TGTGCCACCAGCAGAGAAAGGCTCTCCTACGAGCAGTACTTC.

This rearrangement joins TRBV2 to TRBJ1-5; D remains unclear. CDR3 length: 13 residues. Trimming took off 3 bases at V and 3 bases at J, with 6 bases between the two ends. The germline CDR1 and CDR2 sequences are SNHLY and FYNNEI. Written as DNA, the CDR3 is TGTGCCAGCAGTGAGGACCACAATCAGCCCCAGCATTTT. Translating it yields CASSEDHNQPQHF.

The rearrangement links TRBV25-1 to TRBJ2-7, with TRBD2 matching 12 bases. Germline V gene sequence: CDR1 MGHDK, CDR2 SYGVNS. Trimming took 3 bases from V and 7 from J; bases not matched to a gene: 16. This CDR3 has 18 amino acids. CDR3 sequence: CASSEEVLAGGLLYEQYF. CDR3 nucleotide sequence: TGTGCCAGCAGTGAGGAGGTACTAGCGGGAGGACTCCTCTATGAGCAGTACTTC.

CDR3 nucleotides: TGCGCCAGCAGCCCACAGGGGGAGCATAATTCACCCCTCCACTTT. As protein: CASSPQGEHNSPLHF. The V and J genes are TRBV5-1 and TRBJ1-6, with 8 bases matching TRBD1. Germline assignment: CDR1 SGHRS and CDR2 YFSETQ. CDR3 length: 15 residues. J was trimmed by 5 bases and V by 4 bases; bases with no gene match: 5.

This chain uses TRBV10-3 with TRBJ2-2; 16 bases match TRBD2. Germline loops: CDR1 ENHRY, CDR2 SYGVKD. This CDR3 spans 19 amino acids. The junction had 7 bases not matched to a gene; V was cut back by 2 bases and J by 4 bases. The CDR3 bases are TGTGCCATCAGTGAGCCTTCGGGACTAGCGGGAGGGCGCACCGGGGAGCTGTTTTTT. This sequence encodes CAISEPSGLAGGRTGELFF.

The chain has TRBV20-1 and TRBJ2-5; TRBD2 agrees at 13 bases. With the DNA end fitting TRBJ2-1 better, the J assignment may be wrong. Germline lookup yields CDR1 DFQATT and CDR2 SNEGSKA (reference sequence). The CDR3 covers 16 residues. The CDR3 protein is CSATGTSGDSRETQFF. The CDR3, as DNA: TGCAGTGCTACCGGGACTAGCGGGGATAGCCGGGAGACCCAGTTCTTC.

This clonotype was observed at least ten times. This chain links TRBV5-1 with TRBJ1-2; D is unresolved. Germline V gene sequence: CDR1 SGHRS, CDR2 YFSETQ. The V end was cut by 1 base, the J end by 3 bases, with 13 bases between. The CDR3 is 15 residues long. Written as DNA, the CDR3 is TGCGCCAGCAGCTTGATGGGTAGGGCATACTATGGCTACACCTTC. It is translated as CASSLMGRAYYGYTF.

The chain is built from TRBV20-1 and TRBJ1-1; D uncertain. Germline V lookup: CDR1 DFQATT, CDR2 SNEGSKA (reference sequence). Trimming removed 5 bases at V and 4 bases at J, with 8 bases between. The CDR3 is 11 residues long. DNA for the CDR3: TGCAGTGCTCTATTTAGCACTGAAGCTTTCTTT. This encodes CSALFSTEAFF.

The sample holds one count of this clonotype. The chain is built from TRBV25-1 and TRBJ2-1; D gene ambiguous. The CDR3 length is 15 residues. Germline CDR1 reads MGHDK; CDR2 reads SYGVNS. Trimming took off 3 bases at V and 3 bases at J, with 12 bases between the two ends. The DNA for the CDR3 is TGTGCCAGCAGTGATTTGGGCAGCCTCTACAATGAGCAGTTCTTC. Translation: CASSDLGSLYNEQFF. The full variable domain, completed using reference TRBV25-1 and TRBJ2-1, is EADIYQTPRYLVIGTGKKITLECSQTMGHDKMYWYQQDPGMELHLIHYSYGVNSTEKGDLSSESTVSRIRTEHFPLTLESARPSHTSQYLCASSDLGSLYNEQFFGPGTRLTVL.

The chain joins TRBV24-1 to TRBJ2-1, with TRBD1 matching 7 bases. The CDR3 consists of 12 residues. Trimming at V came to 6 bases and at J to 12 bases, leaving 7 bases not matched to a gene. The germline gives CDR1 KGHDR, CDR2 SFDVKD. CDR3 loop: CATSSTQGSQFF. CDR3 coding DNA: TGTGCCACCAGTTCGACACAGGGGTCGCAGTTCTTC.

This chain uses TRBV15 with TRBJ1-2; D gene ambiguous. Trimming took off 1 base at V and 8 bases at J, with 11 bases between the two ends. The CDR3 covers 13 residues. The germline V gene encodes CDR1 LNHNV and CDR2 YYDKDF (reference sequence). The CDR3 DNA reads TGTGCCACCAGCAGAGTGGAAGGTCCCGGCTACACCTTC. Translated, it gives CATSRVEGPGYTF. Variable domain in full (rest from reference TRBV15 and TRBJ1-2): DAMVIQNPRYQVTQFGKPVTLSCSQTLNHNVMYWYQQKSSQAPKLLFHYYDKDFNNEADTPDNFQSRRPNTSFCFLDIRSPGLGDTAMYLCATSRVEGPGYTFGSGTRLTVV.

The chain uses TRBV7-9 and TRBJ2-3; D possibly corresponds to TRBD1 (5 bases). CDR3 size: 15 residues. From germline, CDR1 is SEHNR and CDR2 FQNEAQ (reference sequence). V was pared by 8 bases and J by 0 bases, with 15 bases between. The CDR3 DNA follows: TGTGCCAGCCCGCCCCCTGACAGAAGCACAGATACGCAGTATTTT. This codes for CASPPPDRSTDTQYF. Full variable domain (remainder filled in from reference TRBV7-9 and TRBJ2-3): DTGVSQNPRHKITKRGQNVTFRCDPISEHNRLYWYRQTLGQGPEFLTYFQNEAQLEKSRLLSDRFSAERPKGSFSTLEIQRTEQGDSAMYLCASPPPDRSTDTQYFGPGTRLTVL.

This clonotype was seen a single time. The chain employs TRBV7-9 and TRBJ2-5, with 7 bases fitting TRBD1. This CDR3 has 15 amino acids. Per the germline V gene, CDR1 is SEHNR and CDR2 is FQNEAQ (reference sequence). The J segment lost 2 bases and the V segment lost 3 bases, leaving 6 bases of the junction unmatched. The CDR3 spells CASSFFDRAQETQYF. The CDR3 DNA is TGTGCCAGCAGCTTTTTTGACAGGGCTCAAGAGACCCAGTACTTC.

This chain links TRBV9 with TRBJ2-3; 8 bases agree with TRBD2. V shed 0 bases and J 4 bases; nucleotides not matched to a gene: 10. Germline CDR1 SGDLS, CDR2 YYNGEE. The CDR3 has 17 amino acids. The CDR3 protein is CASSVGTGGGWADTQYF. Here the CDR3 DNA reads TGTGCCAGCAGCGTAGGAACCGGGGGGGGCTGGGCAGATACGCAGTATTTT.

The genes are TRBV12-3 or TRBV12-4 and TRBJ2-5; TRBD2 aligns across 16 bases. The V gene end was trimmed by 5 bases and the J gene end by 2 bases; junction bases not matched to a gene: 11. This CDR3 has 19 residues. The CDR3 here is CASSLSPGLAGGHQETQYF. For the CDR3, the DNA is TGTGCCAGCAGTCTTTCCCCGGGACTAGCGGGAGGGCATCAAGAGACCCAGTACTTC.